This T cell receptor (beta chain) was recorded in a study of OX40 agonist ivuxolimab in advanced cancers. Data came from immunoSEQ multiplex PCR; TCRdb stores just in-frame clones and leaves some out. The sample holds approximately 81,000 clones, over 70% seen once. The CDR3 is 16 amino acids. With 5 bases clipped from V and 1 base from J, the junction kept 8 bases outside the gene matches. Germline V gene data show CDR1 as SGHDN and CDR2 as FVKESK. This clone was seen only a few times. This sequence originates from an adult with an advanced solid tumor such as melanoma, head and neck, liver or kidney cancer. The material sequenced was CD4+ or CD8+ T cells sorted from blood, taken in a trial of the OX40 agonist ivuxolimab. The J gene is TRBJ2-5, the V gene TRBV14; 9 nucleotides agree with TRBD2. CDR3 protein: CASSLGLAGTQETQYF. CDR3 DNA: TGTGCCAGCAGCTTGGGTCTAGCGGGGACCCAAGAGACCCAGTACTTC.